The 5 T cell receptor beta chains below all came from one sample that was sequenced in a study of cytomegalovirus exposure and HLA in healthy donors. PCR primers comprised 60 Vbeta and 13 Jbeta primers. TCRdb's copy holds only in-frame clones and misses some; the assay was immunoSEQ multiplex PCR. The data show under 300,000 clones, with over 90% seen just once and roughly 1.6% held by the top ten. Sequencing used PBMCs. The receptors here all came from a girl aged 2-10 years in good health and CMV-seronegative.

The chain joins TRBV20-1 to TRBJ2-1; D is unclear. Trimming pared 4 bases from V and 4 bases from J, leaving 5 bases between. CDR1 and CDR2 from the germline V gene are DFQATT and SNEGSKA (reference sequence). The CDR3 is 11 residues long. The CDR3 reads CSATTYNEQFF. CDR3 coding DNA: TGCAGTGCTACAACATACAATGAGCAGTTCTTC.

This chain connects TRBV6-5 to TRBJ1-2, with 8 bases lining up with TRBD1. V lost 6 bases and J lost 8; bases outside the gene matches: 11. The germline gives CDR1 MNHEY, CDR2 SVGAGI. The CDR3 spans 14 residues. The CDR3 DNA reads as TGTGCCAGCAGCCGCATGGACAGGGTAAGCGGCTACACCTTC. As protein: CASSRMDRVSGYTF.

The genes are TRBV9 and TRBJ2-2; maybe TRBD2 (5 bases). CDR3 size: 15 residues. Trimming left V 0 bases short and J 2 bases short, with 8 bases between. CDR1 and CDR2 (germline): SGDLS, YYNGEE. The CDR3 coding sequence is TGTGCCAGCAGCGTAGAAGGACTTAACACCGGGGAGCTGTTTTTT. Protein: CASSVEGLNTGELFF. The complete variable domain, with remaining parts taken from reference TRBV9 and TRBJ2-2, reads DSGVTQTPKHLITATGQRVTLRCSPRSGDLSVYWYQQSLDQGLQFLIQYYNGEERAKGNILERFSAQQFPDLHSELNLSSLELGDSALYFCASSVEGLNTGELFFGEGSRLTVL.

The CDR3 loop is CASSLGRERNIQYF. The CDR3 DNA follows: TGTGCCAGTAGCTTAGGCAGGGAAAGGAACATTCAGTACTTC. The V call is TRBV19, the J call TRBJ2-4; D is perhaps TRBD1 (5 bases). The CDR3 extends over 14 amino acids. From germline, CDR1 is LNHDA and CDR2 SQIVND (reference sequence). Trimming removed 6 bases at V and 7 bases at J, with 16 bases between. Complete variable domain (other parts from reference TRBV19 and TRBJ2-4): DGGITQSPKYLFRKEGQNVTLSCEQNLNHDAMYWYRQDPGQGLRLIYYSQIVNDFQKGDIAEGYSVSREKKESFPLTVTSAQKNPTAFYLCASSLGRERNIQYFGAGTRLSVL.

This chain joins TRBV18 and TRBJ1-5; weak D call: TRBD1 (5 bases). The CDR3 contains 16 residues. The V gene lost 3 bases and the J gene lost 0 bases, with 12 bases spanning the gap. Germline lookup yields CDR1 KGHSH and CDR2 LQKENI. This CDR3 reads CASSPFQGLSNQPQHF. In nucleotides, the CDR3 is TGTGCCAGCTCACCCTTCCAGGGACTTAGCAATCAGCCCCAGCATTTT.